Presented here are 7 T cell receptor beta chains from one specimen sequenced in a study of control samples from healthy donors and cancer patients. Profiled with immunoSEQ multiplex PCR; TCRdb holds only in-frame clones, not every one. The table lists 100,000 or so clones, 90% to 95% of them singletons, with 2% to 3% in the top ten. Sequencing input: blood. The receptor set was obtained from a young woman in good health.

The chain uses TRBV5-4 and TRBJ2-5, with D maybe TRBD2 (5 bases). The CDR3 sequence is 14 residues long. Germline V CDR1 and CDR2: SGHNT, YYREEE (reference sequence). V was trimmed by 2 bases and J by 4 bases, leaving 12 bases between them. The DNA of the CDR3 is TGTGCCAGCAGCTTCGAGTCTAGCTCAGAGACCCAGTACTTC. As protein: CASSFESSSETQYF.

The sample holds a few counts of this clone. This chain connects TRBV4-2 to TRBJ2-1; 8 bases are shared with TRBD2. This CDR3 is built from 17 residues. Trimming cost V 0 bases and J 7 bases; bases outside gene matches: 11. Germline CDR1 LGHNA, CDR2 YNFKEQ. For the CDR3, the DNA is TGTGCCAGCAGCCAAGAAGGGGTAGGACTAGCATGGAATGAGCAGTTCTTC. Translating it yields CASSQEGVGLAWNEQFF.

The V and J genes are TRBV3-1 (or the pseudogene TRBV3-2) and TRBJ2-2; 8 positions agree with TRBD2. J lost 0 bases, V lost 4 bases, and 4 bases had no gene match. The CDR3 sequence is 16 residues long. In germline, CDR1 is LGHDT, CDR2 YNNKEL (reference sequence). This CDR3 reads CASSPWRGANTGELFF. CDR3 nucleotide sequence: TGTGCCAGCAGCCCATGGCGGGGGGCGAACACCGGGGAGCTGTTTTTT.

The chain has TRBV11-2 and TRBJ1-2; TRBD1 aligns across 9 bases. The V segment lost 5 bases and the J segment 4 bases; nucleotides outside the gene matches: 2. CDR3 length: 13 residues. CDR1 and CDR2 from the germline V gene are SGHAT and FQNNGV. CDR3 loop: CASSPGQGYGYTF. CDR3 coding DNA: TGTGCCAGCAGCCCGGGACAGGGCTATGGCTACACCTTC.

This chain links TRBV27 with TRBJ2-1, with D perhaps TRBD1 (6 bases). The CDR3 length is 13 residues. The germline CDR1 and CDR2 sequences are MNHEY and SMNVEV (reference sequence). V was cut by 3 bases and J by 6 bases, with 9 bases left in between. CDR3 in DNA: TGTGCCAGCAGTTTTATACAGGGCAATGAGCAGTTCTTC. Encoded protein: CASSFIQGNEQFF.

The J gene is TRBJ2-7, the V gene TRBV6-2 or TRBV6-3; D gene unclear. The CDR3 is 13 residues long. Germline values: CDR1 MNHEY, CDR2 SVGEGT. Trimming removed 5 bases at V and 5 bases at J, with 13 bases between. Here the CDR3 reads CASSASESHEQYF. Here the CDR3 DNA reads TGTGCCAGCAGTGCATCCGAATCCCACGAGCAGTACTTC.

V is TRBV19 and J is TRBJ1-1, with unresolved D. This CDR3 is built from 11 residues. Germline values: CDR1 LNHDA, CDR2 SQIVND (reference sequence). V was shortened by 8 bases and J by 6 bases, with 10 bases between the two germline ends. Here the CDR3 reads CASASAPEAFF. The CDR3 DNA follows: TGTGCCAGTGCGTCAGCCCCTGAAGCTTTCTTT.